This T cell receptor beta chain was recorded in a study of T cell responses to AZD1222 COVID-19 vaccine. Generated by immunoSEQ multiplex PCR, the TCRdb table keeps only in-frame clones and is missing some. The table shows around 100,000 clones, with around 90% occurring only once. The CDR3 has 15 residues. V dropped 7 bases and J dropped 10 bases, with 23 bases sitting between them. The germline V gene has CDR1 SNHLY and CDR2 FYNNEI. The V and J genes are TRBV2 and TRBJ2-1; possible D gene TRBD2, 6 bases. The origin of this receptor is an adult in good health. The sample in question was peripheral blood, obtained on day 0 of AZD1222 vaccination. The CDR3 DNA follows: TGTGCCAGCACCCAAGGGCGGGTTGGGGGACTGGAGCAGTTCTTC. Amino acids: CASTQGRVGGLEQFF.